The rows below give T cell receptor beta chains drawn from one sample of a study of T cell clusters in autoimmune cytopenias. Following a re-call of the multiplex PCR reads, TCRdb has one entry per CDR3 protein and lacks DNA. The sample table includes 6,000 to 9,000 distinct CDR3 sequences. Sequencing used peripheral blood. The receptors stem from a human donor with an autoimmune cytopenia or autoimmune hepatitis (not recorded which). CDR3s include the opening cysteine and the closing phenylalanine or tryptophan. Only some rows state a clone size, as once, few, many or a class for expanded clones.

v_call,j_call,clone_size,cdr3_aa
TRBV30,TRBJ1-6,NA,CAWRTGASPLHF
TRBV5-1,TRBJ2-2,NA,CASSPGLAGGLTGELFF
TRBV19,TRBJ1-1,medium-sized,CASSIDQGLTEAFF
TRBV19,TRBJ2-7,NA,CASSMTGPSYEQYF
TRBV5-1,TRBJ2-2,NA,CASSTLEAGTGELFF
TRBV7-9,TRBJ2-1,medium-sized,CASSLDSEQFF
TRBV11-1,TRBJ2-5,medium-sized,CASSSPRGQGTQYF
TRBV4-3,TRBJ2-1,NA,CASSQGLGSYNEQFF
TRBV12-3/TRBV12-4,TRBJ1-2,NA,CASSFKAALRHYGYTF
TRBV27,TRBJ2-5,NA,CASSSGGEGVGSRFGTQYF
TRBV5-4,TRBJ2-1,NA,CASSELNEQFF
TRBV6-1,TRBJ2-7,NA,CASSEEGTGLYEQYF
TRBV7-6,TRBJ2-3,NA,CASSLTSGAITDTQYF
TRBV19,TRBJ2-2,NA,CASSPRGRGGTGELFF
TRBV5-1,TRBJ2-5,NA,CASSSGTGRETQYF
TRBV19,TRBJ1-2,medium-sized,CASSATGGSSYGYTF
TRBV30,TRBJ2-1,NA,CAWSVRYNEQFF
TRBV6-6,TRBJ2-1,medium-sized,CASSYGLINEQFF
TRBV7-6,TRBJ2-4,NA,CASSLEGGGNIQYF
TRBV19,TRBJ2-7,medium-sized,CASSGTGGIGGEQYF
TRBV2,TRBJ2-3,NA,CASGPLTDTQYF
TRBV6-2/TRBV6-3,TRBJ2-5,NA,CASSVASGYQETQYF
TRBV13,TRBJ1-2,NA,CASSLNNYGYTF
TRBV12-3/TRBV12-4,TRBJ1-5,NA,CASSLAGRLSNQPQHF
TRBV29-1,TRBJ1-2,medium-sized,CSVDQTGNYGYTF
TRBV30,TRBJ1-1,NA,CAWSVLVRNTEAFF
TRBV19,TRBJ2-3,medium-sized,CASRRDRGSTDTQYF
TRBV6-5,TRBJ2-7,medium-sized,CASSYQAGVYEQYF
TRBV7-2,TRBJ2-5,NA,CASSLGPADETQYF
TRBV15,TRBJ1-2,NA,CATSKRSTPEGTYGYTF
TRBV19,TRBJ1-3,NA,CASSRDTRGNTIYF
TRBV12-3/TRBV12-4,TRBJ2-3,NA,CASSFLVTSQYF
TRBV6-6,TRBJ1-3,NA,CASSVDPGGWDTIYF
TRBV19,TRBJ2-3,NA,CASSIMAGGNTDTQYF
TRBV30,TRBJ2-7,medium-sized,CAWRRTGQLYEQYF
TRBV5-5,TRBJ2-7,NA,CASSRGDRGNFLTYEQYF
TRBV20-1,TRBJ2-3,NA,CSAILAGVSTDTQYF
TRBV12-5,TRBJ2-5,NA,CASGLVRWEQETQYF
TRBV5-6,TRBJ1-4,NA,CASSLGQYRNEKLFF
TRBV6-6,TRBJ1-5,NA,CASSFRGGNQPQHF